These 21 T cell receptor beta chains were sequenced from one sample in a study of OX40 agonist ivuxolimab in advanced cancers. Method: immunoSEQ multiplex PCR; TCRdb's copy keeps in-frame clones and lacks some. The sample has 50,000 to 60,000 clones; about 91% are singletons. The sequenced sample was CD4+ or CD8+ T cells sorted from blood, obtained in a trial of the OX40 agonist ivuxolimab. The receptors originated from an adult with an advanced solid tumor such as melanoma, head and neck, liver or kidney cancer.

The chain is built from TRBV27 and TRBJ2-1, with 8 bases that match TRBD2. CDR3 length: 16 residues. J was trimmed by 2 bases and V by 2 bases; bases with no gene match: 5. The germline V gene has CDR1 MNHEY and CDR2 SMNVEV (reference sequence). The CDR3 here is CASSLLGGRPYNEQFF. The CDR3 DNA reads TGTGCCAGCAGTTTACTTGGCGGGAGGCCCTACAATGAGCAGTTCTTC.

This rearrangement joins TRBV18 to TRBJ1-2; 9 nucleotides match TRBD1. The germline gives CDR1 KGHSH, CDR2 LQKENI. J lost 3 bases, V lost 3 bases, and 2 bases had no gene match. The CDR3 is 14 amino acids. For the CDR3, the DNA is TGTGCCAGCTCACCGGACAGGGGTGACTATGGCTACACCTTC. This codes for CASSPDRGDYGYTF. Full variable domain (missing parts from reference TRBV18 and TRBJ1-2): NAGVMQNPRHLVRRRGQEARLRCSPMKGHSHVYWYRQLPEEGLKFMVYLQKENIIDESGMPKERFSAEFPKEGPSILRIQQVVRGDSAAYFCASSPDRGDYGYTFGSGTRLTVV.

The rearrangement uses TRBV9 and TRBJ2-3, with 10 positions matching TRBD2. The CDR3 is 15 residues long. With 0 bases clipped from V and 4 bases from J, the junction kept 2 bases outside the gene matches. Per the germline V gene, CDR1 is SGDLS and CDR2 is YYNGEE. The CDR3 bases are TGTGCCAGCAGCGTAGGAAGCGGGAGGGCAGATACGCAGTATTTT. This sequence encodes CASSVGSGRADTQYF.

Only a few counts were recorded for this clone. This rearrangement joins TRBV27 to TRBJ1-1; 7 bases are a match to TRBD1. The CDR3 sequence is 14 residues long. V lost 5 bases and J lost 3; bases outside the gene matches: 6. CDR1 is MNHEY, CDR2 SMNVEV, per germline (reference sequence). The CDR3 protein is CASSLQGKYTEAFF. The CDR3 coding sequence is TGTGCCAGCAGTCTACAGGGGAAATACACTGAAGCTTTCTTT.

V usage is TRBV11-3 and J usage is TRBJ2-3; TRBD2 agrees at 11 bases. Per the germline V gene, CDR1 is SGHNT and CDR2 is YENEEA. The CDR3 has 15 amino acids. J gave up 6 bases and V 6 bases, and 8 bases lay outside the gene matches. Here the CDR3 DNA reads TGTGCCAGCAGTCTTAGCGGGAGGGGGTTGGATACGCAGTATTTT. Its translation: CASSLSGRGLDTQYF.

CDR3 in amino acids: CASSLALGQEATQYF. CDR3 sequence (DNA): TGTGCCAGCAGCTTAGCATTGGGACAAGAGGCGACCCAGTACTTC. This chain connects TRBV7-6 to TRBJ2-5, with TRBD1 as a possible D gene (6 bases). V lost 0 bases and J lost 7, with 15 bases in between. Per germline, CDR1 SGHVS and CDR2 FNYEAQ. This CDR3 has 15 residues. The complete variable domain, with remaining parts taken from reference TRBV7-6 and TRBJ2-5, reads GAGVSQSPRYKVTKRGQDVALRCDPISGHVSLYWYRQALGQGPEFLTYFNYEAQQDKSGLPNDRFSAERPEGSISTLTIQRTEQRDSAMYRCASSLALGQEATQYFGPGTRLLVL.

The chain is built from TRBV4-1 and TRBJ2-7, with 9 bases lining up with TRBD1. The V segment lost 6 bases and the J segment 9 bases; nucleotides outside the gene matches: 9. Germline values: CDR1 MGHRA, CDR2 YSYEKL. The CDR3 is 13 amino acids. The CDR3 loop is CASSPGTGFGQYF. As DNA, the CDR3 is TGCGCCAGCAGTCCCGGGACAGGGTTCGGGCAGTACTTC.

The chain is built from TRBV29-1 and TRBJ2-1; 11 nucleotides align to TRBD2. The germline gives CDR1 SQVTM, CDR2 ANQGSEA. V lost 1 base and J lost 9; bases outside the gene matches: 11. The length of the CDR3 is 16 residues. In DNA, the CDR3 is TGCAGCGTTGAAGCAACTAGCGGGAGTTTTCATGGTGAGCAGTTCTTC. This translates into CSVEATSGSFHGEQFF.

The chain links TRBV27 to TRBJ2-7; no definite D call. The V gene lost 2 bases and the J gene lost 3 bases, with 11 bases spanning the gap. CDR3 length: 14 residues. CDR1 is MNHEY and CDR2 is SMNVEV in the germline V gene (reference sequence). CDR3 nucleotides: TGTGCCAGCAGTTTAGTTCGGGCGGACTACGAGCAGTACTTC. Its translation: CASSLVRADYEQYF.

V and J are TRBV7-9 and TRBJ2-1; 10 nucleotides agree with TRBD1. This CDR3 comprises 14 residues. After removal of 1 base from V and 10 bases from J, the junction contained 4 bases not matched to a gene. Germline-derived CDR1 and CDR2 are SEHNR and FQNEAQ (reference sequence). In nucleotides, the CDR3 is TGTGCCAGCAGCTTAGGACAGGGGGCAGGGGAGCAGTTCTTC. This sequence encodes CASSLGQGAGEQFF.

The chain joins TRBV7-8 to TRBJ2-2, with TRBD2 matching 9 bases. CDR1 and CDR2 (germline): SGHVS, FQNEAQ. This CDR3 region has 16 residues. V was pared by 4 bases and J by 5 bases, with 8 bases of the junction left unmatched. This CDR3 is CASSSIAGVGTGELFF. In DNA form, the CDR3 reads TGTGCCAGCAGCTCGATAGCGGGAGTGGGGACCGGGGAGCTGTTTTTT.

This clone was observed a single time. The J gene is TRBJ2-7, the V gene TRBV19; 8 positions agree with TRBD2. J gave up 4 bases and V 3 bases, and 5 bases lay outside the gene matches. Germline V gene data show CDR1 as LNHDA and CDR2 as SQIVND (reference sequence). The CDR3 loop spans 14 amino acids. CDR3 DNA: TGTGCCAGTAGTATGGATCGGGAGGGTTACGAGCAGTACTTC. Amino acids: CASSMDREGYEQYF.

V gene TRBV4-1 combines with J gene TRBJ2-7; the D gene is possibly TRBD1 (6 bases). From germline, CDR1 is MGHRA and CDR2 YSYEKL. The V end was cut by 0 bases, the J end by 3 bases, with 15 bases between. CDR3 length equals 16 residues. CDR3 in DNA: TGCGCCAGCAGCCAAGAATTGAGGGGGTCCGGCTACGAGCAGTACTTC. Its protein product is CASSQELRGSGYEQYF.

V usage is TRBV7-2 and J usage is TRBJ2-7; no clear D. Trimming shortened V by 0 bases and J by 6 bases, and 9 bases separated the two germline ends. CDR1 is SGHTA and CDR2 is FQGNSA in the germline V gene. This CDR3 is 13 amino acids long. CDR3 amino acids: CASSLAYSGEQYF. The CDR3 coding sequence is TGTGCCAGCAGCTTAGCTTATTCCGGCGAGCAGTACTTC.

The chain has TRBV28 and TRBJ1-4; weak D call: TRBD1 (5 bases). Germline V gene lookup returns CDR1 MDHEN and CDR2 SYDVKM. Trimming removed 5 bases at V and 5 bases at J, with 18 bases between. The CDR3 runs to 16 residues. This chain's CDR3 is CASSRVGQGLNEKLFF. CDR3 DNA sequence: TGTGCCAGCAGTCGGGTGGGGCAGGGACTAAATGAAAAACTGTTTTTT. Based on the CDR3 plus reference TRBV28 and TRBJ1-4, the full variable domain is DVKVTQSSRYLVKRTGEKVFLECVQDMDHENMFWYRQDPGLGLRLIYFSYDVKMKEKGDIPEGYSVSREKKERFSLILESASTNQTSMYLCASSRVGQGLNEKLFFGSGTQLSVL.

This chain joins TRBV7-9 and TRBJ2-7; no clear D. CDR3 length: 12 residues. V gave up 5 bases and J gave up 4 bases, with 9 bases separating them. From germline, CDR1 is SEHNR and CDR2 FQNEAQ (reference sequence). In nucleotides, the CDR3 is TGTGCCAGCAGCCTAAGTCAGTACGAGCAGTACTTC. It specifies CASSLSQYEQYF.

This clone was seen a handful of times. The CDR3 region is CASSLDSSNQPQHF. In DNA, the CDR3 is TGCGCCAGCAGCCTCGACAGTAGCAATCAGCCCCAGCATTTT. The rearrangement joins TRBV5-1 to TRBJ1-5; D is possibly TRBD1 (5 bases). Trimming shortened V by 4 bases and J by 0 bases, and 8 bases separated the two germline ends. CDR1 and CDR2 from the germline V gene are SGHRS and YFSETQ. The CDR3 spans 14 residues.

The rearrangement joins TRBV18 to TRBJ2-1; D gene uncertain. Germline values: CDR1 KGHSH, CDR2 LQKENI. Deletions cut 0 bases from V and 5 bases from J, with 8 bases between. This CDR3 has 14 residues. The CDR3 reads CASSPPLGNNEQFF. The CDR3 bases are TGTGCCAGCTCACCACCGCTAGGGAACAATGAGCAGTTCTTC.

The chain combines TRBV28 with TRBJ2-3; D is uncertain. CDR3 size: 16 residues. Deletions cut 3 bases from V and 0 bases from J, with 13 bases between. The germline V gene has CDR1 MDHEN and CDR2 SYDVKM. CDR3 sequence reads: CASSFPPGSSTDTQYF. CDR3 coding DNA: TGTGCCAGCAGTTTCCCTCCCGGATCTAGCACAGATACGCAGTATTTT.

J is TRBJ2-7 and V is TRBV27; no reliable D call. Germline loops: CDR1 MNHEY, CDR2 SMNVEV (reference sequence). CDR3 length: 11 residues. V dropped 4 bases and J dropped 6 bases, with 7 bases sitting between them. The CDR3 is CASSSGPEQYF. The CDR3 DNA sequence: TGTGCCAGCAGTTCCGGGCCCGAGCAGTACTTC.

The V and J genes are TRBV7-9 and TRBJ2-3; D gene unclear. CDR3 length equals 12 residues. Germline CDR1 reads SEHNR; CDR2 reads FQNEAQ (reference sequence). With 5 bases removed from V and 2 bases from J, the gap between germline ends came to 5 bases. The CDR3: CASSGSTDTQYF. The CDR3, as DNA: TGTGCCAGCAGCGGGTCCACAGATACGCAGTATTTT.